These 25 T cell receptor beta chains were sequenced from one sample in a study of blood T cells in healthy people across ages. A second roughly 6 to 11 cycle PCR used barcoded and J-beta primers. One entry per CDR3 protein results from TCRdb running MiXCR on the 5' RACE reads. Of fewer than 700,000 distinct CDR3 sequences listed, 40% to 45% were seen once; the top ten hold around 32%. Material: blood. These receptors were obtained from a man older than 75 in good health.

The chain uses TRBV28 and TRBJ2-7; 7 bases match TRBD1. CDR1 is MDHEN, CDR2 SYDVKM, per germline. J was trimmed by 3 bases and V by 7 bases; bases with no gene match: 12. The CDR3 runs to 15 residues. This chain's CDR3 is CASISPGQRHYEQYF. CDR3 coding DNA: TGTGCCAGCATCTCGCCGGGACAGCGGCACTACGAGCAGTACTTC. The full variable domain, in which reference TRBV28 and TRBJ2-7 provide the parts outside the CDR3, is DVKVTQSSRYLVKRTGEKVFLECVQDMDHENMFWYRQDPGLGLRLIYFSYDVKMKEKGDIPEGYSVSREKKERFSLILESASTNQTSMYLCASISPGQRHYEQYFGPGTRLTVT.

The count of this clonotype is one. This chain connects TRBV4-1 to TRBJ2-2, with D possibly being TRBD1 (6 bases). Germline assignment: CDR1 MGHRA and CDR2 YSYEKL. Trimming left V 0 bases short and J 6 bases short, with 14 bases between. This CDR3 spans 16 amino acids. DNA for the CDR3: TGCGCCAGCAGCCAAGAACAGGGAAGTTTCTCCGGGGAGCTGTTTTTT. This sequence encodes CASSQEQGSFSGELFF.

This clonotype was counted a single time. The J gene is TRBJ2-1, the V gene TRBV15, with a tentative D call TRBD2 (6 bases). The CDR3 consists of 17 residues. V was cut by 0 bases and J by 4 bases, with 16 bases left in between. Germline values: CDR1 LNHNV, CDR2 YYDKDF (reference sequence). DNA for the CDR3: TGTGCCACCAGCAGAGATGTAGCGGACGAAGGGTACAATGAGCAGTTCTTC. The encoded protein is CATSRDVADEGYNEQFF.

Comment on this clonotype: An end of the junction does not agree with germline; a read error may underlie this. This sequence joins TRBV3-1 and TRBJ2-3; D remains ambiguous. This CDR3 is built from 14 residues. The germline CDR1 and CDR2 sequences are LGHDT and YNNKEL (reference sequence). The DNA for the CDR3 is TGTGCCAGCAGCCAAGTTCAGAGCACAGATACGCGGTATTTT. Translating gives CASSQVQSTDTRYF.

This clonotype was counted at least ten times. The chain combines TRBV6-5 with TRBJ2-7; D gene ambiguous. V was pared by 6 bases and J by 0 bases, with 15 bases between. The germline V gene encodes CDR1 MNHEY and CDR2 SVGAGI. The CDR3 sequence is 15 residues long. CDR3 sequence: CASSSPSWDSYEQYF. In DNA form, the CDR3 reads TGTGCCAGCAGCTCGCCTAGTTGGGACTCCTACGAGCAGTACTTC.

This clonotype has more than one count but fewer than ten. V is TRBV20-1 and J is TRBJ2-1, with TRBD2 as a possible D gene (5 bases). The CDR3 has 14 amino acids. Germline V gives CDR1 DFQATT, CDR2 SNEGSKA (reference sequence). Trimming removed 4 bases from V and 8 bases from J, with 18 bases in between. The CDR3 nucleotides read TGCAGTGCTACCGGACTGGACCATTGGGATGAGCAGTTCTTC. Its protein is CSATGLDHWDEQFF.

The rearrangement uses TRBV20-1 and TRBJ2-4, with D uncertain. Near its end, the DNA agrees better with TRBJ2-7, so the J call may be wrong. Germline CDR1 DFQATT, CDR2 SNEGSKA (reference sequence). This CDR3 is built from 12 residues. The CDR3 DNA reads TGCAGTGCTAGAGATCCATGGGGCGAGCAGTACTTC. Translating gives CSARDPWGEQYF.

This rearrangement joins TRBV7-9 to TRBJ2-3, with D perhaps matching TRBD1 or TRBD2 (5 bases each). The CDR3 contains 19 residues. Between the trimmed V and J ends, which lost 1 base and 0 bases, there was a span of 20 bases. Germline loops: CDR1 SEHNR, CDR2 FQNEAQ (reference sequence). The CDR3 DNA reads TGTGCCAGCAGCTTAGGGGGAGCTTGGGGACGGGACAGCACAGATACGCAGTATTTT. As protein: CASSLGGAWGRDSTDTQYF.

Details on this clonotype: Sequence at one end of the junction differs from germline and may be a read error. This chain connects TRBV30 to TRBJ2-5; D gene uncertain. The CDR3 contains 13 residues. CDR1 and CDR2 (germline): GTSNPN, SVGIG (reference sequence). The CDR3 loop is CAWKRHPQETQYF. As DNA, the CDR3 is TGTGCTTGGAAACGACATCCCCAAGAGACCCAGTACTTC.

The V and J genes are TRBV4-3 and TRBJ2-5; 11 bases agree with TRBD2. This CDR3 spans 16 amino acids. V lost 1 base and J lost 7; bases outside the gene matches: 8. CDR1 LGHNA and CDR2 YSLEER come from the germline V gene. CDR3 DNA: TGCGCCAGCAGCCAAGGGGCTAGCGGGGGGTACGGGACCCAGTACTTC. Amino acids: CASSQGASGGYGTQYF.

V and J are TRBV7-2 and TRBJ2-7; possible D gene TRBD1, 6 bases. The V gene's germline CDR1 is SGHTA and CDR2 FQGNSA. There are 15 residues in the CDR3. V was trimmed by 7 bases and J by 4 bases, leaving 20 bases between them. CDR3 sequence: CASTTDGTTEYEQYF. The CDR3, as DNA: TGTGCCAGCACCACCGACGGGACAACAGAGTACGAGCAGTACTTC.

The V and J genes are TRBV11-3 and TRBJ2-5, with D maybe TRBD1 (5 bases). Germline assignment: CDR1 SGHNT and CDR2 YENEEA. Trimming cost V 1 base and J 4 bases, with 10 bases left between them. The CDR3 loop spans 14 amino acids. Here the CDR3 reads CASSLGQTGETQYF. The CDR3 bases are TGTGCCAGCAGCTTAGGACAGACTGGAGAGACCCAGTACTTC.

This clonotype showed up just a few times. The chain couples TRBV29-1 to TRBJ2-2; D is uncertain. The germline CDR1 and CDR2 sequences are SQVTM and ANQGSEA. This CDR3 region has 13 residues. Trimming pared 5 bases from V and 4 bases from J, leaving 11 bases between. The DNA for the CDR3 is TGCAGCGTTCGACGAGCGCGCACCGGGGAGCTGTTTTTT. Protein product: CSVRRARTGELFF.

The CDR3 region is CSVAEGTSNQPQHF. The CDR3 coding sequence is TGCAGCGTTGCAGAAGGGACTAGCAATCAGCCCCAGCATTTT. The chain has TRBV29-1 and TRBJ1-5, with D maybe TRBD1 (5 bases). CDR3 length: 14 residues. Germline CDR1 SQVTM, CDR2 ANQGSEA. V shed 4 bases and J shed 0 bases, with 10 bases lying between them.

This clonotype was counted a few times. The rearrangement joins TRBV6-5 to TRBJ2-1; weak D call: TRBD1 (5 bases). Trimming pared 2 bases from V and 10 bases from J, leaving 12 bases between. Germline V gives CDR1 MNHEY, CDR2 SVGAGI. The CDR3 totals 13 residues. The CDR3, as DNA: TGTGCCAGCAGTTACGCAGGGATCGGGGAGCAGTTCTTC. Its translation: CASSYAGIGEQFF.

This clonotype was observed a handful of times. The chain uses TRBV20-1 and TRBJ2-7; 11 bases are shared with TRBD1. V dropped 2 bases and J dropped 2; count of bases not matched to a gene: 5. Germline V gene lookup returns CDR1 DFQATT and CDR2 SNEGSKA (reference sequence). The CDR3 contains 15 residues. This CDR3 is CSARMDRGRPYEQYF. The CDR3 DNA reads as TGCAGTGCTAGAATGGACAGGGGGCGCCCCTACGAGCAGTACTTC.

This clonotype was observed a few times. The CDR3 nucleotides are TGTGCCAGCTCACCACAACAGACAGGGAACAATGAGCAGTTCTTC. This translates into CASSPQQTGNNEQFF. The genes are TRBV18 and TRBJ2-1; 7 bases align to TRBD1. This CDR3 contains 15 residues. V lost 1 base to trimming and J lost 5 bases; unmatched junction nucleotides: 5. The germline V gene encodes CDR1 KGHSH and CDR2 LQKENI. Full variable domain (outside the CDR3, taken from reference TRBV18 and TRBJ2-1): NAGVMQNPRHLVRRRGQEARLRCSPMKGHSHVYWYRQLPEEGLKFMVYLQKENIIDESGMPKERFSAEFPKEGPSILRIQQVVRGDSAAYFCASSPQQTGNNEQFFGPGTRLTVL.

Only a few counts were recorded for this clonotype. The rearrangement links TRBV6-5 to TRBJ1-2; D unresolved. The germline V gene encodes CDR1 MNHEY and CDR2 SVGAGI. This CDR3 is 13 amino acids long. Trimming left V 0 bases short and J 4 bases short, with 6 bases between. This CDR3 is CASSYSMLYGYTF. The CDR3, as DNA: TGTGCCAGCAGTTACTCGATGCTCTATGGCTACACCTTC.

The chain carries TRBV6-2 or TRBV6-3 and TRBJ2-6; 10 bases are shared with TRBD1. This CDR3 comprises 18 residues. V was pared by 5 bases and J by 1 base, with 8 bases of the junction left unmatched. CDR1 MNHEY and CDR2 SVGEGT come from the germline V gene. The CDR3 reads CASSTRQGARSGANVLTF. The CDR3 region has the DNA TGTGCCAGCAGTACCCGACAGGGGGCGCGTTCTGGGGCCAACGTCCTGACTTTC.

The chain joins TRBV7-2 to TRBJ2-5; 8 nucleotides agree with TRBD1. The CDR3 loop spans 15 amino acids. V lost 2 bases to trimming and J lost 6 bases; unmatched junction nucleotides: 8. Looked up from germline, CDR1 is SGHTA and CDR2 is FQGNSA. CDR3 DNA: TGTGCCAGCAGCTTAAGTACAGGGGGGAAGAAGACCCAGTACTTC. Its translation is CASSLSTGGKKTQYF.

The V and J genes are TRBV2 and TRBJ1-1, with D maybe TRBD1 (6 bases). V was trimmed by 5 bases and J by 6 bases, leaving 10 bases between them. The germline gives CDR1 SNHLY, CDR2 FYNNEI. This CDR3 has 12 amino acids. Here the CDR3 DNA reads TGTGCCAGCAGTTCACAGGGAGCTGAAGCTTTCTTT. As protein: CASSSQGAEAFF.

The chain carries TRBV12-3 or TRBV12-4 and TRBJ2-3, with 7 bases lining up with TRBD2. Unmatched junction bases numbered 4, after V lost 2 bases and J lost 2 bases. This CDR3 comprises 15 residues. The CDR3 region is CASSLFSGHTDTQYF. The CDR3 coding sequence is TGTGCCAGCAGTTTATTTAGCGGGCACACAGATACGCAGTATTTT.

J is TRBJ1-2 and V is TRBV4-3, with D possibly being TRBD1 (5 bases). V was shortened by 0 bases and J by 12 bases, with 20 bases between the two germline ends. The germline gives CDR1 LGHNA, CDR2 YSLEER. This CDR3 contains 15 residues. CDR3 sequence: CASSQEGPARWGHTF. The CDR3 nucleotides read TGCGCCAGCAGCCAAGAGGGACCCGCGCGGTGGGGCCACACCTTC.

There are a few counts of this clonotype. This chain links TRBV25-1 with TRBJ2-7; TRBD1 is a possible D gene (6 bases). CDR1 is MGHDK, CDR2 SYGVNS, per germline. V lost 4 bases to trimming and J lost 7 bases, with 14 bases between them. The CDR3 is made up of 13 amino acids. Written as DNA, the CDR3 is TGTGCCAGCAGTGCCGCCGGGACAAAGGAGCAGTACTTC. It is translated as CASSAAGTKEQYF.

The J gene is TRBJ2-1, the V gene TRBV7-2; 11 positions match TRBD2. The CDR3 length is 15 residues. Germline V lookup: CDR1 SGHTA, CDR2 FQGNSA. After removal of 5 bases from V and 9 bases from J, the junction contained 9 bases not matched to a gene. The chain's CDR3 is CASSVTSGSGVEQFF. As DNA, the CDR3 is TGTGCCAGCAGCGTTACTAGCGGGAGTGGGGTTGAGCAGTTCTTC. The whole variable domain, remainder taken from reference TRBV7-2 and TRBJ2-1, is GAGVSQSPSNKVTEKGKDVELRCDPISGHTALYWYRQSLGQGLEFLIYFQGNSAPDKSGLPSDRFSAERTGGSVSTLTIQRTQQEDSAVYLCASSVTSGSGVEQFFGPGTRLTVL.